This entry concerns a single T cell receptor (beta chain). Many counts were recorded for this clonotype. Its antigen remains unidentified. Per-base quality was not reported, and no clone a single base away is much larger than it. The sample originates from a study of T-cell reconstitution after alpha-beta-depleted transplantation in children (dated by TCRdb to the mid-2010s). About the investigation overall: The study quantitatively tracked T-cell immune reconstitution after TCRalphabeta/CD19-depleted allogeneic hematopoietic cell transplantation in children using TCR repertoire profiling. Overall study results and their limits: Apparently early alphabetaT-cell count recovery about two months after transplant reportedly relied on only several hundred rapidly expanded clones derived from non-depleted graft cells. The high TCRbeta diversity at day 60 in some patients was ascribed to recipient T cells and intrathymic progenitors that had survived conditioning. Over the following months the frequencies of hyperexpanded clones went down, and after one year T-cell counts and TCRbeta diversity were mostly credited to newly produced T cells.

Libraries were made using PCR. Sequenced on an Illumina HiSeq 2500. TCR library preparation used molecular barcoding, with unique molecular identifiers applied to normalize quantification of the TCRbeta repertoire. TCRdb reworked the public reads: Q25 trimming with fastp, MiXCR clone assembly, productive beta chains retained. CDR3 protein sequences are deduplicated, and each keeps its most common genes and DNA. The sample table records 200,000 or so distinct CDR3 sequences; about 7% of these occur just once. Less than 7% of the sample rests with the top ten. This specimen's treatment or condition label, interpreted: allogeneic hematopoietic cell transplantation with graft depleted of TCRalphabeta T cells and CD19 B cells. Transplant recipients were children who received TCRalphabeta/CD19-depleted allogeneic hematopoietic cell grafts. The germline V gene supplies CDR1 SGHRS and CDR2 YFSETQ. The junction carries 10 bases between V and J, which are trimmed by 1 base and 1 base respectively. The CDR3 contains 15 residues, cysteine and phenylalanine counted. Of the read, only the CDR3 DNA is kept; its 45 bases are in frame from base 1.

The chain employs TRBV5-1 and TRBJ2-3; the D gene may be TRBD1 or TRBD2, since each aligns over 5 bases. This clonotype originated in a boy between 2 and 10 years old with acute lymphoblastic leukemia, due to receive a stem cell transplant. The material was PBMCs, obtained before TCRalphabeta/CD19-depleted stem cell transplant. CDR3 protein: CASSLNRDRTDTQYF. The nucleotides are TGCGCCAGCAGCTTGAACCGGGACCGCACAGATACGCAGTATTTT.